This is a list of T cell receptor beta chains from one sample in a study of blood T cell repertoires in COVID-19. Profiling relied on immunoSEQ multiplex PCR, and the TCRdb table lists in-frame clones only, not all of them. The table records more than 300,000 clones, around 87% of them present only once. Sample: peripheral blood. The receptors were sampled from a woman aged 25-40 years with COVID-19, enrolled during active disease. Each CDR3 is given with its conserved first and last residue. D genes are given only for firm matches. Only part of the rows carry a size: once, few, many, or a class if the clone is expanded.

V: TRBV9; J: TRBJ1-1; D: TRBD1; size: NA; length: 17; DNA: TGTGCCAGCAGCAAACGCCGGGACAGGGGGCGGGACACTGAAGCTTTCTTT; CDR3: CASSKRRDRGRDTEAFF
V: TRBV4-1; J: TRBJ2-7; D: TRBD2; size: NA; length: 17; DNA: TGCGCCAGCAGCCAAGACCGGACTAGCGGGAGATCCTACGAGCAGTACTTC; CDR3: CASSQDRTSGRSYEQYF
V: TRBV11-1; J: TRBJ2-2; D: TRBD1; size: many; length: 16; DNA: TGTGCCAGCAGCCGAACCGGACAGGGAAACACCGGGGAGCTGTTTTTT; CDR3: CASSRTGQGNTGELFF
V: TRBV19; J: TRBJ1-6; D: NA; size: NA; length: 14; DNA: TGTGCCAGTAGTATCCAGGCAGGGGTGGATCCCCTCCACTTT; CDR3: CASSIQAGVDPLHF
V: TRBV25-1; J: TRBJ1-1; D: NA; size: NA; length: 14; DNA: TGTGCCAGCAGTGATTGGATGAGAGGAACTGAAGCTTTCTTT; CDR3: CASSDWMRGTEAFF
V: TRBV10-3; J: TRBJ2-1; D: TRBD2; size: NA; length: 18; DNA: TGTGCCATCAGCCTGGTTTTACCCGGGACTAGCGGGGTGAATGAGCAGTTCTTC; CDR3: CAISLVLPGTSGVNEQFF
V: TRBV5-4; J: TRBJ2-1; D: TRBD2; size: NA; length: 15; DNA: TGTGCCAGCAGCAAGACTAGCGGGAGGGAATCAGAGCAGTTCTTC; CDR3: CASSKTSGRESEQFF
V: TRBV29-1; J: TRBJ1-1; D: NA; size: NA; length: 13; DNA: TGCAGCGTTGCTTATACACTGAACACTGAAGCTTTCTTT; CDR3: CSVAYTLNTEAFF
V: TRBV27; J: TRBJ1-4; D: TRBD1; size: NA; length: 14; DNA: TGTGCCAGCAGTCCGGACAGGGTCTATGAAAAACTGTTTTTT; CDR3: CASSPDRVYEKLFF
V: TRBV28; J: TRBJ2-7; D: TRBD2; size: NA; length: 18; DNA: TGTGCCAGCAGTCTGGGCGTCCTAGCGGGAGGAGGTTTGTACGAGCAGTACTTC; CDR3: CASSLGVLAGGGLYEQYF
V: TRBV30; J: TRBJ1-6; D: NA; size: few; length: 14; DNA: TGTGCCTGGAGTATCACGGGGGTTTATTCACCCCTCCACTTT; CDR3: CAWSITGVYSPLHF
V: TRBV7-9; J: TRBJ1-1; D: TRBD1; size: NA; length: 13; DNA: TGTGCCAGCAGCTTAGCGGGGACAGGTCCCGCTTTCTTT; CDR3: CASSLAGTGPAFF
V: TRBV4-1; J: TRBJ2-4; D: TRBD1; size: NA; length: 17; DNA: TGCGCCAGCAGCCAAGATACCGGGGGACAGGGAGAGGACATTCAGTACTTC; CDR3: CASSQDTGGQGEDIQYF
V: TRBV27; J: TRBJ2-1; D: NA; size: NA; length: 13; DNA: TGTGCCAGCAGTTTATTAAGGAGTAATGAGCAGTTCTTC; CDR3: CASSLLRSNEQFF
V: TRBV5-1; J: TRBJ2-1; D: NA; size: NA; length: 15; DNA: TGCGCCAGCAGACCCGATGTAGCGCCCTACAATGAGCAGTTCTTC; CDR3: CASRPDVAPYNEQFF
V: TRBV9; J: TRBJ2-1; D: TRBD2; size: NA; length: 16; DNA: TGTGCCAGCAGCGCCTTAGCGGGGCGGGCGTTGAATGAGCAGTTCTTC; CDR3: CASSALAGRALNEQFF
V: TRBV5-4; J: TRBJ2-7; D: TRBD2; size: NA; length: 12; DNA: TGTGCCAGCAGCCGGGGGGCCTACGAGCAGTACTTC; CDR3: CASSRGAYEQYF
V: TRBV19; J: TRBJ2-3; D: NA; size: NA; length: 14; DNA: TGTGCCAGTAGTATAGATCTTCGCACAGATACGCAGTATTTT; CDR3: CASSIDLRTDTQYF
V: TRBV2; J: TRBJ2-2; D: NA; size: NA; length: 15; DNA: TGTGCCAGCAGTCGGGAGCAGTTGGGTTCCGGGGAGCTGTTTTTT; CDR3: CASSREQLGSGELFF
V: TRBV27; J: TRBJ2-2; D: TRBD2; size: NA; length: 16; DNA: TGTGCCAGCAGTCCCTGGCAGCCTAGCGGGACCGGGGAGCTGTTTTTT; CDR3: CASSPWQPSGTGELFF
V: TRBV6-2/TRBV6-3; J: TRBJ2-5; D: NA; size: once; length: 16; DNA: TGTGCCAGCAGTTACTCGACTGTGGGTCACCAAGAGACCCAGTACTTC; CDR3: CASSYSTVGHQETQYF
V: TRBV18; J: TRBJ1-3; D: NA; size: NA; length: 16; DNA: TGTGCCAGCTCACCACTCAAACAGGGCTCTGGAAACACCATATATTTT; CDR3: CASSPLKQGSGNTIYF
V: TRBV3-1/TRBV3-2; J: TRBJ2-2; D: NA; size: NA; length: 15; DNA: TGTGCCAGCAGCCAAGCGGGGGTGAACACCGGGGAGCTGTTTTTT; CDR3: CASSQAGVNTGELFF
V: TRBV5-8; J: TRBJ1-5; D: NA; size: NA; length: 13; DNA: TGTGCCAGCAGCTTGTCACGGAGCCAGCCCCAGCATTTT; CDR3: CASSLSRSQPQHF
V: TRBV27; J: TRBJ1-4; D: TRBD1; size: NA; length: 16; DNA: TGTGCCAGCAGTTGGGACAGGGGCGCCGGTAATGAAAAACTGTTTTTT; CDR3: CASSWDRGAGNEKLFF
V: TRBV7-9; J: TRBJ1-1; D: TRBD1; size: NA; length: 14; DNA: TGTGCCAGCAGCGAGAGCACAGGGGGCACTGAAGCTTTCTTT; CDR3: CASSESTGGTEAFF
V: TRBV11-3; J: TRBJ2-5; D: NA; size: NA; length: 13; DNA: TGTGCCAGCAGCTTATCGGTACAAGAGACCCAGTACTTC; CDR3: CASSLSVQETQYF
V: TRBV27; J: TRBJ2-3; D: NA; size: NA; length: 13; DNA: TGTGCCAGCAGGTGGAGAAACACAGATACGCAGTATTTT; CDR3: CASRWRNTDTQYF
V: TRBV6-5; J: TRBJ1-1; D: NA; size: NA; length: 14; DNA: TGTGCCAGCAGTTCCCGGCCGGGTAGCACTGAAGCTTTCTTT; CDR3: CASSSRPGSTEAFF
V: TRBV20-1; J: TRBJ2-1; D: NA; size: NA; length: 11; DNA: TGCAGTGCATCCCCCCGCAATGAGCAGTTCTTC; CDR3: CSASPRNEQFF
V: TRBV9; J: TRBJ1-4; D: NA; size: NA; length: 14; DNA: TGTGCCAGCAGCGTATACCCCGGAGGGGAAAAACTGTTTTTT; CDR3: CASSVYPGGEKLFF
V: TRBV5-4; J: TRBJ2-5; D: NA; size: NA; length: 13; DNA: TGTGCCAGCAGCTTCGGGGGCCAAGAGACCCAGTACTTC; CDR3: CASSFGGQETQYF
V: TRBV7-9; J: TRBJ2-1; D: TRBD2; size: NA; length: 15; DNA: TGTGCCAGCAGCTTACTAGCGGGAGGGCTCAATGAGCAGTTCTTC; CDR3: CASSLLAGGLNEQFF
V: TRBV6-5; J: TRBJ2-7; D: TRBD2; size: NA; length: 16; DNA: TGTGCCAGCAGTTTCTTGACTAGCGGGCCTCCCTACGAGCAGTACTTC; CDR3: CASSFLTSGPPYEQYF
V: TRBV5-1; J: TRBJ2-7; D: TRBD2; size: NA; length: 15; DNA: TGCGCCAGCAGCTTACCCGGGACTAGCGGGGACGAGCAGTACTTC; CDR3: CASSLPGTSGDEQYF
V: TRBV5-1; J: TRBJ1-5; D: NA; size: NA; length: 15; DNA: TGCGCCAGCAGCTTGGGAAGCGAAGCTCATCAGCCCCAGCATTTT; CDR3: CASSLGSEAHQPQHF
V: TRBV10-2; J: TRBJ1-5; D: NA; size: NA; length: 15; DNA: TGCGCCAGCGGACTCTACCCTGTGGGCAATCAGCCCCAGCATTTT; CDR3: CASGLYPVGNQPQHF
V: TRBV6-1; J: TRBJ1-5; D: NA; size: NA; length: 13; DNA: TGTGCCAGCAGTGAACAGGGATATCAGCCCCAGCATTTT; CDR3: CASSEQGYQPQHF
V: TRBV20-1; J: TRBJ2-5; D: NA; size: NA; length: 14; DNA: TGCAGTGCTAGTGTGACGGGAGTTTTGGAGACCCAGTACTTC; CDR3: CSASVTGVLETQYF
V: TRBV5-1; J: TRBJ2-5; D: TRBD2; size: NA; length: 16; DNA: TGCGCCAGCAGCCCGGGACTAGCGACGAGAGAAGAGACCCAGTACTTC; CDR3: CASSPGLATREETQYF
V: TRBV6-5; J: TRBJ1-3; D: NA; size: NA; length: 13; DNA: TGTGCCAGCAGACCCGGCTCTGGAAACACCATATATTTT; CDR3: CASRPGSGNTIYF
V: TRBV24-1; J: TRBJ2-3; D: NA; size: NA; length: 16; DNA: TGTGCCACCAGTGATCCAGGGTCCCCAAGCACAGATACGCAGTATTTT; CDR3: CATSDPGSPSTDTQYF
V: TRBV2; J: TRBJ2-1; D: NA; size: NA; length: 12; DNA: TGTGCCAGCAGTCGCACTCGAAATTTGCAGTTCTTC; CDR3: CASSRTRNLQFF
V: TRBV2; J: TRBJ2-1; D: TRBD1; size: NA; length: 13; DNA: TGTGCCAGCAATCAGGGGGACTACAATGAGCAGTTCTTC; CDR3: CASNQGDYNEQFF
V: TRBV9; J: TRBJ1-1; D: TRBD1; size: NA; length: 15; DNA: TGTGCCAGCAGCGTAGTGGGACAGGGGGCCACTGAAGCTTTCTTT; CDR3: CASSVVGQGATEAFF
V: TRBV11-3; J: TRBJ2-1; D: TRBD2; size: NA; length: 15; DNA: TGTGCCAGCAGCACAAGCGGGAGCTCCTACAATGAGCAGTTCTTC; CDR3: CASSTSGSSYNEQFF
V: TRBV5-1; J: TRBJ1-1; D: NA; size: NA; length: 13; DNA: TGCGCCAGCAGCTATAACAGGGACACTGAAGCTTTCTTT; CDR3: CASSYNRDTEAFF
V: TRBV7-9; J: TRBJ2-1; D: NA; size: NA; length: 16; DNA: TGTGCCAGCAGCCCCCGACAGCACCTTACCTTCGATGAGCAGTTCTTC; CDR3: CASSPRQHLTFDEQFF
V: TRBV7-2; J: TRBJ2-5; D: TRBD1; size: NA; length: 16; DNA: TGTGCCAGCAGCTTAGCGTCTTCAGGGGGCTGGGAGACCCAGTACTTC; CDR3: CASSLASSGGWETQYF
V: TRBV4-2; J: TRBJ1-2; D: TRBD1; size: NA; length: 14; DNA: TGTGCCAGCAGCCAAGGCGGACAGGGTGGCGGCTACACCTTC; CDR3: CASSQGGQGGGYTF